This passage covers 17 T cell receptor beta chains from one sample sequenced in a study of blood T cell repertoires in COVID-19 (dated by TCRdb to about 2020). The protocol used for the library was the immunoSEQ multiplex PCR assay. TCRdb limited this immuneACCESS table to in-frame rearrangements with V and J called. A share of clones is missing; checked studies link under half to unresolved V genes, and the rest is unexplained. Present in this sample are 90,000 to 110,000 clones, approximately 87% of which were seen just once. The leading ten clones occupy roughly 18% of the sample. Sequencing was performed on peripheral blood. The source is a woman in her sixties or seventies with acute or convalescent COVID-19.

The chain couples TRBV15 to TRBJ1-4, with D hard to call. The ends were cut back, 1 base at V and 6 bases at J, with 6 bases in the middle. Germline CDR1 reads LNHNV; CDR2 reads YYDKDF (reference sequence). This CDR3 is 13 amino acids long. The CDR3 region is CATSRGQDEKLFF. The CDR3 DNA is TGTGCCACCAGCAGAGGGCAAGATGAAAAACTGTTTTTT.

The rearrangement links TRBV18 to TRBJ1-1, with 8 bases lining up with TRBD1. Germline lookup yields CDR1 KGHSH and CDR2 LQKENI. The CDR3 runs 14 residues. J gave up 5 bases and V 8 bases, and 10 bases lay outside the gene matches. The CDR3 reads CASTDRTGKTEAFF. The CDR3, as DNA: TGTGCCAGCACCGATAGGACAGGGAAGACTGAAGCTTTCTTT.

V and J are TRBV6-2 or TRBV6-3 and TRBJ2-7; 8 nucleotides agree with TRBD2. Germline CDR1 is MNHEY and CDR2 is SVGEGT. The trim removed 5 bases at V and 0 bases at J, leaving 3 bases unmatched. The CDR3 runs to 14 residues. CDR3 residues: CASSPGTSSYEQYF. In nucleotides, the CDR3 is TGTGCCAGCAGTCCCGGGACTAGCTCCTACGAGCAGTACTTC.

The rearrangement joins TRBV19 to TRBJ2-7; D possibly corresponds to TRBD1 (6 bases). Germline CDR1 LNHDA, CDR2 SQIVND (reference sequence). CDR3 length: 15 residues. Trimming pared 1 base from V and 2 bases from J, leaving 12 bases between. The CDR3 sequence: CASSIALQGAYEQYF. CDR3 bases: TGTGCCAGTAGTATAGCCCTACAGGGCGCCTACGAGCAGTACTTC.

The chain joins TRBV11-2 to TRBJ2-7, with 8 nucleotides matching TRBD2. Trimming cost V 3 bases and J 0 bases; bases outside gene matches: 7. This CDR3 is built from 16 residues. In germline, CDR1 is SGHAT, CDR2 FQNNGV. CDR3 nucleotides: TGTGCCAGCAGCTTCGGGACTAGTTACATCTCCTACGAGCAGTACTTC. This translates into CASSFGTSYISYEQYF. The variable domain in full, completed from reference TRBV11-2 and TRBJ2-7, reads EAGVAQSPRYKIIEKRQSVAFWCNPISGHATLYWYQQILGQGPKLLIQFQNNGVVDDSQLPKDRFSAERLKGVDSTLKIQPAKLEDSAVYLCASSFGTSYISYEQYFGPGTRLTVT.

The chain recombines TRBV7-9 with TRBJ1-2; D not certain. Germline values: CDR1 SEHNR, CDR2 FQNEAQ (reference sequence). This CDR3 has 14 amino acids. V lost 1 base, J lost 8 bases, and 14 bases lay in between. CDR3 region: CASSLDGPGSGYTF. CDR3 coding DNA: TGTGCCAGCAGCTTAGATGGACCGGGAAGCGGCTACACCTTC.

This clone has only a few counts. The rearrangement links TRBV28 to TRBJ2-7, with TRBD2 identical over 7 bases. CDR1 is MDHEN and CDR2 is SYDVKM in the germline V gene. CDR3 length equals 15 residues. V gave up 3 bases and J gave up 2 bases; unmatched junction bases: 7. The CDR3 loop reads CASSFGGNQAYEQYF. The DNA of the CDR3 is TGTGCCAGCAGTTTCGGGGGGAATCAAGCCTACGAGCAGTACTTC.

The chain has TRBV28 and TRBJ2-2, with TRBD1 matching 9 bases. Germline values: CDR1 MDHEN, CDR2 SYDVKM. This CDR3 region has 15 residues. V shed 5 bases and J 6 bases; nucleotides not matched to a gene: 7. The CDR3 DNA reads TGTGCCAGCAGTCAAACAGGGGGCGCAGCCGGGGAGCTGTTTTTT. It codes for CASSQTGGAAGELFF.

The CDR3 reads CASFGQTNTEAFF. The CDR3 nucleotides read TGTGCCAGCTTCGGACAGACCAACACTGAAGCTTTCTTT. V usage is TRBV6-6 and J usage is TRBJ1-1, with D maybe TRBD1 (6 bases). The V gene's germline CDR1 is MNHNY and CDR2 SVGAGI (reference sequence). The germline V and J ends were trimmed by 8 bases and 2 bases, with 12 bases remaining between them. The CDR3 is made up of 13 amino acids.

The chain couples TRBV9 to TRBJ2-7; D not certain. Germline V gene data show CDR1 as SGDLS and CDR2 as YYNGEE. V was clipped by 4 bases and J by 5 bases, with 13 bases between them. This CDR3 spans 13 amino acids. This chain's CDR3 is CASSPEMGNEQYF. DNA for the CDR3: TGTGCCAGCAGCCCTGAGATGGGCAACGAGCAGTACTTC.

The chain couples TRBV5-1 to TRBJ2-1; 7 positions match TRBD1. The CDR3 extends over 12 amino acids. J gave up 7 bases and V 2 bases, and 0 bases lay outside the gene matches. CDR1 and CDR2 (germline): SGHRS, YFSETQ. The CDR3 here is CASSLQGNEQFF. The CDR3 DNA follows: TGCGCCAGCAGCTTACAGGGGAATGAGCAGTTCTTC.

The CDR3 here is CASRGTGNSNEKLFF. The CDR3, as DNA: TGTGCCAGCAGGGGGACAGGGAACAGTAATGAAAAACTGTTTTTT. The chain links TRBV28 to TRBJ1-4, with 9 nucleotides matching TRBD1. V lost 6 bases and J lost 4; bases outside the gene matches: 6. This CDR3 is 15 amino acids long. CDR1 and CDR2 (germline): MDHEN, SYDVKM.

The rearrangement links TRBV4-3 to TRBJ2-2; D is unclear. The CDR3 length is 15 residues. V dropped 4 bases and J dropped 5 bases, with 14 bases sitting between them. Germline loops: CDR1 LGHNA, CDR2 YSLEER. The CDR3 DNA reads as TGCGCCAGCAGCCCCGGTGGGCGAAAGACCGGGGAGCTGTTTTTT. Its translation is CASSPGGRKTGELFF.

This clone has more than one count but fewer than ten. J is TRBJ2-7 and V is TRBV6-5; D unclear. The CDR3 extends over 11 amino acids. Germline V gene lookup returns CDR1 MNHEY and CDR2 SVGAGI. With 7 bases removed from V and 3 bases from J, the gap between germline ends came to 7 bases. CDR3 bases: TGTGCCAGCAACTCCGGCTACGAGCAGTACTTC. Its protein is CASNSGYEQYF.

J is TRBJ2-3 and V is TRBV5-1; the D gene is possibly TRBD2 (5 bases). This CDR3 is 16 amino acids long. The V gene lost 4 bases and the J gene lost 2 bases, with 17 bases spanning the gap. The germline V gene encodes CDR1 SGHRS and CDR2 YFSETQ. Here the CDR3 reads CASSDGLDWNTDTQYF. The CDR3 nucleotides are TGCGCCAGCAGCGACGGACTGGACTGGAACACAGATACGCAGTATTTT.

This chain uses TRBV3-1 (or the pseudogene TRBV3-2) with TRBJ2-1, with D tentatively TRBD2 (6 bases). The CDR3 spans 13 residues. Germline assignment: CDR1 LGHDT and CDR2 YNNKEL (reference sequence). Trimming took off 6 bases at V and 6 bases at J, with 12 bases between the two ends. CDR3 DNA sequence: TGTGCCAGCAGTAACGGGACTCTCAATGAGCAGTTCTTC. This codes for CASSNGTLNEQFF.

This clone was picked up one time. The V call is TRBV7-2, the J call TRBJ2-1, with 7 bases identical to TRBD2. The CDR3 extends over 15 amino acids. V was pared by 1 base and J by 5 bases, with 5 bases of the junction left unmatched. Germline V gene lookup returns CDR1 SGHTA and CDR2 FQGNSA. The CDR3 loop reads CASSLVVGGNNEQFF. The DNA for the CDR3 is TGTGCCAGCAGCTTAGTGGTGGGAGGGAACAATGAGCAGTTCTTC.